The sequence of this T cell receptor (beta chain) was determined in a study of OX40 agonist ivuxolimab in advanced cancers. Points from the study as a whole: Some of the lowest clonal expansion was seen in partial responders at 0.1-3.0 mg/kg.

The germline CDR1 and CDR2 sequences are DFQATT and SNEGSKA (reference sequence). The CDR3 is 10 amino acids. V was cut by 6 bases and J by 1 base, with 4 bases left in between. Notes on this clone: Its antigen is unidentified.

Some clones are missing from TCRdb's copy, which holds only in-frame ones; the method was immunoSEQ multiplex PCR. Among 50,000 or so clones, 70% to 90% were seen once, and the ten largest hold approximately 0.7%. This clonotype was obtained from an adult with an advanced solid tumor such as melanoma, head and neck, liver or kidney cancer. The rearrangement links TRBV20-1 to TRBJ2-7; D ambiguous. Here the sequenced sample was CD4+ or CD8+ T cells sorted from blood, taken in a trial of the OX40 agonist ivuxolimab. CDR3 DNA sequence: TGCAGTGCCAGATCCTACGAGCAGTACTTC. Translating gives CSARSYEQYF.